The 27 T cell receptor beta chains below come from one sample, sequenced in a study of cytotoxic CD8 clonotypes in ibrutinib-treated CLL. Profiling relied on immunoSEQ multiplex PCR, and the TCRdb table lists in-frame clones only, not all of them. Of under 300,000 clones in the sample, 70% are singletons; the top ten hold roughly 14%. The material sequenced was PBMCs, taken after 24 months of ibrutinib treatment. These receptor sequences come from a human donor with chronic lymphocytic leukemia.

The chain is built from TRBV6-6 and TRBJ2-7, with 10 bases matching TRBD2. V lost 5 bases to trimming and J lost 6 bases; unmatched junction nucleotides: 7. This CDR3 comprises 14 residues. Germline V gives CDR1 MNHNY, CDR2 SVGAGI (reference sequence). CDR3 nucleotide sequence: TGTGCCAGCAGTCTAGCGGGAGAGTCGGGCGAGCAGTACTTC. This gives the protein CASSLAGESGEQYF.

This chain connects TRBV20-1 to TRBJ1-2; D is unresolved. Germline V gene data show CDR1 as DFQATT and CDR2 as SNEGSKA (reference sequence). V gave up 7 bases and J gave up 7 bases, with 13 bases separating them. CDR3 size: 11 residues. The CDR3 sequence: CSGPGVGGYTF. CDR3 nucleotide sequence: TGCAGTGGGCCAGGAGTGGGTGGCTACACCTTC.

This clone was found once. The V gene is TRBV2, the J gene TRBJ2-5; 11 nucleotides line up with TRBD2. Germline loops: CDR1 SNHLY, CDR2 FYNNEI. The CDR3 extends over 16 amino acids. Trimming removed 7 bases from V and 0 bases from J; junction bases left unmatched: 7. The CDR3: CASMGLAERYQETQYF. The CDR3 DNA sequence: TGTGCCAGCATGGGACTAGCGGAGAGGTACCAAGAGACCCAGTACTTC.

The J gene is TRBJ1-1, the V gene TRBV7-2, with TRBD1 as a possible D gene (5 bases). The CDR3 totals 14 residues. Germline V gene sequence: CDR1 SGHTA, CDR2 FQGNSA. V shed 5 bases and J shed 0 bases, with 10 bases lying between them. CDR3 sequence: CASSLGALNTEAFF. In DNA form, the CDR3 reads TGTGCCAGCAGCCTAGGGGCATTGAACACTGAAGCTTTCTTT.

This chain uses TRBV6-5 with TRBJ2-5, with D possibly matching TRBD1 (6 bases). The CDR3 is 14 amino acids. Germline CDR1 and CDR2: MNHEY and SVGAGI. Trimming took 6 bases from V and 5 from J, leaving 16 bases between them. The CDR3 coding sequence is TGTGCCAGCAGCGCAAACAGGGTCATGGAGACCCAGTACTTC. It yields the protein CASSANRVMETQYF.

CDR3 amino acids: CASSVGGGRSDTQYF. For the CDR3, the DNA is TGTGCCAGCAGCGTAGGGGGCGGGAGGTCAGATACGCAGTATTTT. The J gene is TRBJ2-3, the V gene TRBV9; 8 bases align to TRBD2. This CDR3 comprises 15 residues. V shed 0 bases and J 4 bases; nucleotides not matched to a gene: 4. The germline V gene encodes CDR1 SGDLS and CDR2 YYNGEE.

This clone was recorded a few times. The chain combines TRBV28 with TRBJ2-5; perhaps TRBD2 as D (6 bases). Per germline, CDR1 MDHEN and CDR2 SYDVKM. CDR3 length: 15 residues. V lost 5 bases and J lost 6, with 19 bases in between. CDR3 nucleotides: TGTGCCAGCAGTACACCGGGACTTACACGGCAGACCCAGTACTTC. Protein: CASSTPGLTRQTQYF.

As concerns this clone: Sequence at one end of the junction differs from germline and may be a read error. CDR3 in DNA: TGCAGCATTGGGACAGGGCACTTC. Its translation: CSIGTGHF. The chain has TRBV29-1 and TRBJ2-7, with 9 positions matching TRBD1. The CDR3 has 8 amino acids. Germline CDR1 is SQVTM and CDR2 is ANQGSEA.

V is TRBV5-1 and J is TRBJ1-4; 10 bases fit TRBD1. V gave up 4 bases and J gave up 5 bases; unmatched junction bases: 5. The CDR3 has 15 amino acids. The V gene's germline CDR1 is SGHRS and CDR2 YFSETQ. CDR3 sequence reads: CASSGGTGANEKLFF. DNA of the CDR3: TGCGCCAGCAGCGGGGGGACAGGGGCAAATGAAAAACTGTTTTTT.

The rearrangement joins TRBV9 to TRBJ2-5; tentatively, D is TRBD2 (6 bases). The CDR3 has 17 amino acids. V lost 6 bases and J 2 bases, leaving 23 bases between the germline ends. Germline V gives CDR1 SGDLS, CDR2 YYNGEE. Here the CDR3 reads CASTAGGNHPLQETQYF. CDR3 sequence (DNA): TGTGCCAGCACTGCGGGCGGGAACCACCCATTGCAAGAGACCCAGTACTTC.

The chain is built from TRBV7-9 and TRBJ1-2; a possible D gene is TRBD1 (6 bases). Trimming pared 0 bases from V and 5 bases from J, leaving 10 bases between. From germline, CDR1 is SEHNR and CDR2 FQNEAQ (reference sequence). The CDR3 spans 14 residues. CDR3 amino acids: CASSLASTGYGYTF. CDR3 sequence (DNA): TGTGCCAGCAGCTTAGCTTCGACAGGATATGGCTACACCTTC.

As concerns this clone: At one end, the junction sequence differs from germline, possibly due to a read error. The chain joins TRBV7-7 to TRBJ2-7; 7 bases align to TRBD1. The germline CDR1 and CDR2 sequences are SSHAT and FNYEAQ (reference sequence). This CDR3 region has 14 residues. CDR3 residues: CASSPGQSSYEQYF. CDR3 DNA sequence: TGTGCTAGCAGCCCGGGACAGTCTTCCTACGAGCAGTACTTC.

The chain recombines TRBV2 with TRBJ2-3; 10 nucleotides agree with TRBD2. Germline CDR1 reads SNHLY; CDR2 reads FYNNEI. The CDR3 is 14 amino acids. With 6 bases clipped from V and 4 bases from J, the junction kept 4 bases outside the gene matches. CDR3 nucleotide sequence: TGTGCCAGCAGGTCTAGCGGGAGTCCAGATACGCAGTATTTT. Amino acid sequence: CASRSSGSPDTQYF.

For this clone: Distinct nucleotide sequences in the sample also encode this CDR3. J is TRBJ2-1 and V is TRBV30, with TRBD2 matching 8 bases. The V and J ends lost 3 bases and 3 bases, in that order; junction bases with no gene match: 7. Germline V gene sequence: CDR1 GTSNPN, CDR2 SVGIG (reference sequence). The CDR3 runs 15 residues. DNA for the CDR3: TGTGCCTGGAGCCCGGGTACTAGCGGCTACAATGAGCAGTTCTTC. Translation: CAWSPGTSGYNEQFF.

The chain carries TRBV6-5 and TRBJ1-2; D is undetermined. Trimming took off 8 bases at V and 0 bases at J, with 7 bases between the two ends. Germline V gene sequence: CDR1 MNHEY, CDR2 SVGAGI. The CDR3 runs 12 residues. The CDR3 sequence is CASRRANYGYTF. The DNA for the CDR3 is TGTGCCAGCCGAAGGGCTAACTATGGCTACACCTTC.

This clone was detected only a few times. This chain links TRBV28 with TRBJ1-2; D may be TRBD1 (6 bases). The germline V gene encodes CDR1 MDHEN and CDR2 SYDVKM. The V end was cut by 6 bases, the J end by 8 bases, with 16 bases between. The CDR3 sequence is 13 residues long. The CDR3 spells CASSSSGTLGYTF. CDR3 in DNA: TGTGCCAGCAGCTCCTCCGGGACACTAGGCTACACCTTC.

This clone was seen a handful of times. V usage is TRBV2 and J usage is TRBJ1-5, with 9 nucleotides matching TRBD1. V lost 8 bases and J lost 5; bases outside the gene matches: 7. The length of the CDR3 is 14 residues. The germline V gene has CDR1 SNHLY and CDR2 FYNNEI. CDR3 region: CASSAGDRDQPQHF. In nucleotides, the CDR3 is TGTGCCAGCTCCGCCGGGGACAGGGATCAGCCCCAGCATTTT.

The sample holds a few counts of this clone. The genes are TRBV9 and TRBJ1-2; D gene uncertain. The V gene's germline CDR1 is SGDLS and CDR2 YYNGEE. Between the trimmed V and J ends, which lost 0 bases and 6 bases, there was a span of 9 bases. The length of the CDR3 is 13 residues. The CDR3 DNA sequence: TGTGCCAGCAGCGTAGAGGAGACACATGGCTACACCTTC. Its translation: CASSVEETHGYTF.

This chain connects TRBV7-9 to TRBJ1-2; D uncertain. There are 13 residues in the CDR3. Trimming removed 2 bases at V and 10 bases at J, with 14 bases between. Germline values: CDR1 SEHNR, CDR2 FQNEAQ (reference sequence). The CDR3 sequence: CASSLHNSGPYTF. Here the CDR3 DNA reads TGTGCCAGCAGCTTACATAACAGCGGACCCTACACCTTC. Drawing the rest from reference TRBV7-9 and TRBJ1-2, the complete variable domain is DTGVSQNPRHKITKRGQNVTFRCDPISEHNRLYWYRQTLGQGPEFLTYFQNEAQLEKSRLLSDRFSAERPKGSFSTLEIQRTEQGDSAMYLCASSLHNSGPYTFGSGTRLTVV.

This clone was counted between two and nine times. The rearrangement links TRBV7-8 to TRBJ2-1, with D hard to call. CDR3 size: 16 residues. Germline CDR1 and CDR2: SGHVS and FQNEAQ. V was trimmed by 3 bases and J by 4 bases, leaving 16 bases between them. The CDR3 loop is CASSLGLTPEYNEQFF. The CDR3 nucleotides read TGTGCCAGCAGCTTGGGTCTCACTCCGGAATACAATGAGCAGTTCTTC. The entire variable domain, with the rest obtained from reference TRBV7-8 and TRBJ2-1, is as follows: GAGVSQSPRYKVAKRGQDVALRCDPISGHVSLFWYQQALGQGPEFLTYFQNEAQLDKSGLPSDRFFAERPEGSVSTLKIQRTQQEDSAVYLCASSLGLTPEYNEQFFGPGTRLTVL.

V gene TRBV5-1 combines with J gene TRBJ2-5; 7 nucleotides match TRBD2. The germline V gene encodes CDR1 SGHRS and CDR2 YFSETQ. V was pared by 5 bases and J by 2 bases, with 6 bases of the junction left unmatched. The CDR3 extends over 14 amino acids. In DNA, the CDR3 is TGCGCCAGCAGTCCTGGGGGGGAACAAGAGACCCAGTACTTC. Encoded protein: CASSPGGEQETQYF.

The rearrangement links TRBV11-2 to TRBJ2-4, with D unclear. Germline V gene data show CDR1 as SGHAT and CDR2 as FQNNGV. V dropped 5 bases and J dropped 7 bases, with 15 bases sitting between them. The CDR3 sequence is 14 residues long. The CDR3 is CASSLGPLGNIQYF. The CDR3 DNA reads TGTGCCAGCAGCCTCGGCCCCCTAGGTAACATTCAGTACTTC.

This clone has just a few counts. The chain combines TRBV7-2 with TRBJ2-1; D may be TRBD2 (6 bases). This CDR3 spans 13 amino acids. Germline assignment: CDR1 SGHTA and CDR2 FQGNSA. V was shortened by 1 base and J by 7 bases, with 8 bases between the two germline ends. CDR3 sequence reads: CASSLVGGNEQFF. The DNA of the CDR3 is TGTGCCAGCAGCTTAGTTGGGGGGAATGAGCAGTTCTTC. The whole variable domain, filled in from reference TRBV7-2 and TRBJ2-1, reads GAGVSQSPSNKVTEKGKDVELRCDPISGHTALYWYRQSLGQGLEFLIYFQGNSAPDKSGLPSDRFSAERTGGSVSTLTIQRTQQEDSAVYLCASSLVGGNEQFFGPGTRLTVL.

This clone has just a few counts. The V call is TRBV5-6, the J call TRBJ1-3; D not certain. The germline V and J ends were trimmed by 4 bases and 1 base, with 6 bases remaining between them. The CDR3 sequence is 13 residues long. Germline CDR1 SGHDT, CDR2 YYEEEE. The CDR3 region is CASSRSSGNTIYF. The CDR3 nucleotides read TGTGCCAGCAGCCGGAGTTCTGGAAACACCATATATTTT.

V gene TRBV18 combines with J gene TRBJ2-2; the match to TRBD2 covers 14 bases. The V segment lost 3 bases and the J segment 3 bases; nucleotides outside the gene matches: 9. Germline CDR1 and CDR2: KGHSH and LQKENI. CDR3 length equals 19 residues. DNA for the CDR3: TGTGCCAGCTCACCCCTTCCGGGACTAGCGGGGGAATACACCGGGGAGCTGTTTTTT. Amino acids: CASSPLPGLAGEYTGELFF.

The chain has TRBV14 and TRBJ2-3, with 8 bases that match TRBD2. The CDR3 has 17 residues. V trimming: 0 bases; J trimming: 0 bases; junction bases outside the gene matches: 5. CDR1 is SGHDN, CDR2 FVKESK, per germline. The CDR3 DNA reads as TGTGCCAGCAGCCAAGACCTCGGGGGGGCTAGCACAGATACGCAGTATTTT. The encoded protein is CASSQDLGGASTDTQYF.

The rearrangement uses TRBV6-1 and TRBJ2-7; 8 nucleotides agree with TRBD1. CDR3 size: 15 residues. V lost 3 bases to trimming and J lost 4 bases; unmatched junction nucleotides: 8. In germline, CDR1 is MNHNS, CDR2 SASEGT. In DNA form, the CDR3 reads TGTGCCAGCAGTGATTGGACAGGGATGGTGTACGAGCAGTACTTC. Translated, it gives CASSDWTGMVYEQYF.